A single sample is the source of the 22 T cell receptor beta chains below, sequenced in a study of blood T cells in healthy people across ages. A sample-barcoded 5' primer and a J-beta primer mix were used in a second PCR of about 6 to 11 cycles. TCRdb analysed the 5' RACE reads with MiXCR anew, one entry per CDR3 protein. This sample yields 1.4 million to 1.5 million distinct CDR3 sequences, of which 40% to 50% are seen a single time; under 8% belongs to the top ten. The sequenced sample consisted of blood. These receptors all stem from a woman between 18 and 29 years old in good health.

This chain connects TRBV2 to TRBJ2-3; 9 bases align to TRBD2. J lost 1 base, V lost 0 bases, and 5 bases had no gene match. Germline CDR1 and CDR2: SNHLY and FYNNEI. The CDR3 runs to 17 residues. The CDR3 protein is CASSEARLAGRTDTQYF. DNA of the CDR3: TGTGCCAGCAGTGAAGCGCGGCTAGCGGGACGCACAGATACGCAGTATTTT.

This clonotype was detected a few times. The chain uses TRBV20-1 and TRBJ2-5, with 9 nucleotides matching TRBD2. The junction had 16 bases not matched to a gene; V was cut back by 6 bases and J by 11 bases. The CDR3 length is 14 residues. The germline V gene has CDR1 DFQATT and CDR2 SNEGSKA (reference sequence). CDR3 nucleotide sequence: TGCAGTGCGCGTAGGCCTAGCGGGGTCGGTGAGCAGTACTTC. Translating gives CSARRPSGVGEQYF.

The chain combines TRBV29-1 with TRBJ1-5, with 8 bases that match TRBD1. Unmatched junction bases numbered 3, after V lost 2 bases and J lost 6 bases. The CDR3 loop spans 13 amino acids. The germline V gene has CDR1 SQVTM and CDR2 ANQGSEA. The CDR3 protein is CSVEQGAGQPQHF. Written as DNA, the CDR3 is TGCAGCGTTGAACAGGGGGCTGGTCAGCCCCAGCATTTT.

The table lists this clonotype with a few counts. The rearrangement links TRBV10-3 to TRBJ1-6; no clear D. The CDR3 runs to 16 residues. Trimming took off 0 bases at V and 0 bases at J, with 6 bases between the two ends. Germline V gives CDR1 ENHRY, CDR2 SYGVKD. The CDR3, as DNA: TGTGCCATCAGTGAGTCCGAGAGCTCCTATAATTCACCCCTCCACTTT. This gives the protein CAISESESSYNSPLHF.

V is TRBV20-1 and J is TRBJ2-2; D gene uncertain. The CDR3 loop spans 16 amino acids. Looked up from germline, CDR1 is DFQATT and CDR2 is SNEGSKA (reference sequence). V was trimmed by 2 bases and J by 3 bases, leaving 16 bases between them. The CDR3 nucleotides read TGCAGTGCTAGAAAAGTTGCTATTAGGGACACCGGGGAGCTGTTTTTT. This gives the protein CSARKVAIRDTGELFF.

This rearrangement joins TRBV29-1 to TRBJ2-7, with 11 bases lining up with TRBD2. CDR1 is SQVTM, CDR2 ANQGSEA, per germline. V shed 5 bases and J 6 bases; nucleotides not matched to a gene: 12. This CDR3 is 15 amino acids long. CDR3 DNA: TGCAGCGTTTCCCCACGACTAGCGGGATCCCGCGAGCAGTACTTC. It yields the protein CSVSPRLAGSREQYF.

The V and J genes are TRBV4-1 and TRBJ2-1; 14 positions match TRBD2. The CDR3 is 15 residues long. Trimming took 4 bases from V and 10 from J; bases not matched to a gene: 6. Germline values: CDR1 MGHRA, CDR2 YSYEKL. This CDR3 reads CASSRTSGGTLEQFF. In DNA, the CDR3 is TGCGCCAGCAGCCGGACTAGCGGGGGGACACTCGAGCAGTTCTTC.

This clonotype turned up a few times. The CDR3 bases are TGTGCCAGCAGTTACCTTGGGGGGCAGAACTCCTACGAGCAGTACTTC. Translating gives CASSYLGGQNSYEQYF. The chain carries TRBV12-3 or TRBV12-4 and TRBJ2-7, with D perhaps assigned TRBD1 or TRBD2 (6 bases each). CDR3 length equals 16 residues. Trimming cost V 4 bases and J 0 bases, with 16 bases left between them.

The genes are TRBV7-2 and TRBJ2-3; D is uncertain. The V gene lost 5 bases and the J gene lost 2 bases, with 11 bases spanning the gap. This CDR3 spans 14 amino acids. Germline values: CDR1 SGHTA, CDR2 FQGNSA. The CDR3 reads CASSPLYSTDTQYF. In nucleotides, the CDR3 is TGTGCCAGCAGCCCCCTATATTCCACAGATACGCAGTATTTT. Supplemented by reference TRBV7-2 and TRBJ2-3, the full variable domain reads GAGVSQSPSNKVTEKGKDVELRCDPISGHTALYWYRQSLGQGLEFLIYFQGNSAPDKSGLPSDRFSAERTGGSVSTLTIQRTQQEDSAVYLCASSPLYSTDTQYFGPGTRLTVL.

The J gene is TRBJ2-7, the V gene TRBV30, with 8 nucleotides matching TRBD2. V lost 8 bases and J lost 3; bases outside the gene matches: 9. Germline values: CDR1 GTSNPN, CDR2 SVGIG (reference sequence). The length of the CDR3 is 13 residues. As DNA, the CDR3 is TGTGCCCGACGGGTAGCGGGAAACTACGAGCAGTACTTC. Its translation: CARRVAGNYEQYF. The variable domain in full, with the rest retrieved from reference TRBV30 and TRBJ2-7, is SQTIHQWPATLVQPVGSPLSLECTVEGTSNPNLYWYRQAAGRGLQLLFYSVGIGQISSEVPQNLSASRPQDRQFILSSKKLLLSDSGFYLCARRVAGNYEQYFGPGTRLTVT.

The J gene is TRBJ2-1, the V gene TRBV3-1; possible D gene TRBD2, 5 bases. This CDR3 is built from 15 residues. Germline V CDR1 and CDR2: LGHDT, YNNKEL (reference sequence). V lost 3 bases, J lost 2 bases, and 11 bases lay in between. The CDR3 spells CASSHDGGPYNEQFF. CDR3 DNA: TGTGCCAGCAGCCATGACGGAGGACCCTACAATGAGCAGTTCTTC.

This clonotype has ten or more counts. This chain uses TRBV12-3 or TRBV12-4 with TRBJ1-2; tentatively, D is TRBD1 (5 bases). Trimming stripped 6 bases from V and 3 bases from J, with 11 bases between. CDR3 length: 13 residues. The CDR3 reads CASSSPGHYGYTF. In DNA form, the CDR3 reads TGTGCCAGCAGCTCACCAGGGCACTATGGCTACACCTTC.

This chain connects TRBV9 to TRBJ2-1; 7 bases are a match to TRBD2. The CDR3 runs 19 residues. V shed 0 bases and J 0 bases; nucleotides not matched to a gene: 12. CDR1 and CDR2 (germline): SGDLS, YYNGEE. The CDR3 loop reads CASSVEQGSGPSSYNEQFF. The DNA for the CDR3 is TGTGCCAGCAGCGTAGAGCAGGGTAGCGGGCCCAGCTCCTACAATGAGCAGTTCTTC.

This chain uses TRBV28 with TRBJ2-3, with D perhaps being TRBD1 or TRBD2 (5 bases each). The V end was cut by 5 bases, the J end by 4 bases, with 19 bases between. Germline CDR1 reads MDHEN; CDR2 reads SYDVKM. The CDR3 is 16 residues long. CDR3 coding DNA: TGTGCCAGCAGTGCACCCGGGACCGTAGCCTCAGATACGCAGTATTTT. Its protein product is CASSAPGTVASDTQYF.

This clonotype was counted ten times or more. The germline gene is not matched at one end of the junction; a read error may be the cause. The V gene is TRBV5-1, the J gene TRBJ2-1; D call uncertain. CDR1 is SGHRS, CDR2 YFSETQ, per germline. The CDR3 has 12 amino acids. This chain's CDR3 is CASSSTYNEQFF. The CDR3 region has the DNA TGTGCCAGCAGCTCCACTTACAATGAGCAGTTCTTC. The whole variable domain, remainder taken from reference TRBV5-1 and TRBJ2-1, is KAGVTQTPRYLIKTRGQQVTLSCSPISGHRSVSWYQQTPGQGLQFLFEYFSETQRNKGNFPGRFSGRQFSNSRSEMNVSTLELGDSALYLCASSSTYNEQFFGPGTRLTVL.

Ten or more counts support this clonotype. V and J are TRBV5-1 and TRBJ2-5; 8 nucleotides align to TRBD1. CDR3 length equals 15 residues. CDR1 and CDR2 from the germline V gene are SGHRS and YFSETQ. The ends lost 0 bases at V and 5 bases at J; junction bases unmatched: 6. CDR3: CASSLGDRSGETQYF. In nucleotides, the CDR3 is TGCGCCAGCAGCTTGGGGGACAGGAGCGGCGAGACCCAGTACTTC.

Comment on this clonotype: A much larger clone differs from this one at a single base, so this may be a read error. V usage is TRBV10-3 and J usage is TRBJ1-1; 7 nucleotides agree with TRBD1. CDR1 ENHRY and CDR2 SYGVKD come from the germline V gene. CDR3 size: 14 residues. DNA for the CDR3: TGTGCCATCAGTGAGAGGGACAGCGACACTGCAGCTTTCTTT. This gives the protein CAISERDSDTAAFF.

The chain is built from TRBV20-1 and TRBJ2-1, with D unresolved. The V gene lost 2 bases and the J gene lost 10 bases, with 21 bases spanning the gap. CDR1 DFQATT and CDR2 SNEGSKA come from the germline V gene (reference sequence). The CDR3 length is 15 residues. The chain's CDR3 is CSARPSSGSSYEQFF. CDR3 DNA: TGCAGTGCTAGACCTTCCTCCGGCAGCTCCTACGAGCAGTTCTTC.

V is TRBV12-3 or TRBV12-4 and J is TRBJ2-3; a possible D gene is TRBD2 (7 bases). The V gene lost 4 bases and the J gene lost 2 bases, with 13 bases spanning the gap. This CDR3 is 15 amino acids long. The CDR3 reads CASSSGGGLTDTQYF. The CDR3, as DNA: TGTGCCAGCAGTTCTGGCGGGGGCCTCACAGATACGCAGTATTTT.

V and J are TRBV4-1 and TRBJ2-1; 14 nucleotides agree with TRBD2. The CDR3 extends over 18 amino acids. Losses at the gene ends were 3 bases for V and 5 bases for J; bases not matched to a gene: 9. From germline, CDR1 is MGHRA and CDR2 YSYEKL. The CDR3 loop reads CASSQYSGLAGGHNEQFF. CDR3 in DNA: TGCGCCAGCAGCCAGTACTCCGGACTAGCGGGGGGCCACAATGAGCAGTTCTTC.

This clonotype was detected only a few times. This chain links TRBV21-1 with TRBJ2-1. TRBV21-1 is marked as a pseudogene. The CDR3 is 16 amino acids. The CDR3 coding sequence is TGTGCCAGCAGCAAAAACCCCAGCGCAGCCTACAATGAGCAGTTCTTC. It codes for CASSKNPSAAYNEQFF.

The chain employs TRBV18 and TRBJ2-1, with 7 bases that match TRBD1. This CDR3 spans 15 amino acids. The germline gives CDR1 KGHSH, CDR2 LQKENI. Trimming at V came to 3 bases and at J to 5 bases, leaving 7 bases not matched to a gene. The CDR3 DNA sequence: TGTGCCAGCTCACCGACGACAGGGACCAACAATGAGCAGTTCTTC. Its translation: CASSPTTGTNNEQFF. Full variable domain (missing parts from reference TRBV18 and TRBJ2-1): NAGVMQNPRHLVRRRGQEARLRCSPMKGHSHVYWYRQLPEEGLKFMVYLQKENIIDESGMPKERFSAEFPKEGPSILRIQQVVRGDSAAYFCASSPTTGTNNEQFFGPGTRLTVL.